This T cell receptor (beta chain) derives from a study of identical twins. General observations from the study: Conclusions rested on cross-sectional statistics rather than following the same donors. With beta out-of-frame sequences, excess sharing by twins was weaker.

The V gene lost 4 bases and the J gene lost 1 base, with 5 bases spanning the gap. Germline V gene lookup returns CDR1 WSHSY and CDR2 SAAADI. This CDR3 spans 13 amino acids. In TCRdb, the 5' RACE reads were re-called with MiXCR into one record per CDR3 protein. Of 450,000 or so distinct CDR3 sequences in the sample, 20% to 25% were seen once. This clonotype was counted only a few times. What it binds is not known. A further study also used this sample, focusing on T cells expressing NK-cell markers. This second study says: Several of the donors also had these clonotypes leading their CD3+CD56-NKG2C+ fraction. HCMV specificity of expanded NKG2C+ T cell clones remained unclear.

The chain combines TRBV10-2 with TRBJ2-1; D gene uncertain. The sample was CD4+ T cells sorted from blood. The TCR comes from a woman aged 18-29 years in good health. CDR3 sequence: CASSGQSYNEQFF. The CDR3 DNA reads TGCGCCAGCAGTGGACAATCCTACAATGAGCAGTTCTTC.